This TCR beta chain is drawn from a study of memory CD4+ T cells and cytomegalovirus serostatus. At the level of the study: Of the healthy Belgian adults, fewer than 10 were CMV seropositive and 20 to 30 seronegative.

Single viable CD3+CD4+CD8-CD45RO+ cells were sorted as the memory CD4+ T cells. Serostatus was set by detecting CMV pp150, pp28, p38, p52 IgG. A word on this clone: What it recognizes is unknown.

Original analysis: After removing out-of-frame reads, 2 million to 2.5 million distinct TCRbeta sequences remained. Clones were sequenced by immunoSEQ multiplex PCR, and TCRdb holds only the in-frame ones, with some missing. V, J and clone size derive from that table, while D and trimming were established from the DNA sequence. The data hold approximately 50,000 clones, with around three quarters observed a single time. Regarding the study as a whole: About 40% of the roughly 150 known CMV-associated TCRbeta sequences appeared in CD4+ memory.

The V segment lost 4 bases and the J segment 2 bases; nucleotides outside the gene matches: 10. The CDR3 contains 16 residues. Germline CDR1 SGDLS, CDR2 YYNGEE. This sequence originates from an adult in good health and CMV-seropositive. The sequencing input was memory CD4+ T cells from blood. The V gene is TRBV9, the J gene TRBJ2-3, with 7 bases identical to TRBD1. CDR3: CASSPSGTANTDTQYF. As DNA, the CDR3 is TGTGCCAGCAGCCCTTCGGGGACAGCCAACACAGATACGCAGTATTTT. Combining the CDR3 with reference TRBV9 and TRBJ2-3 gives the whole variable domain DSGVTQTPKHLITATGQRVTLRCSPRSGDLSVYWYQQSLDQGLQFLIQYYNGEERAKGNILERFSAQQFPDLHSELNLSSLELGDSALYFCASSPSGTANTDTQYFGPGTRLTVL.